Following are 16 T cell receptor beta chains from one sample sequenced in a study of control samples from healthy donors and cancer patients. TCRdb's table, derived via immunoSEQ multiplex PCR, lists solely in-frame clones and lacks some. The sample includes about 55,000 clones, 70% to 90% of them seen just once. The sequencing input was blood. The receptor source for this set is a man aged 50 to 59 in good health.

This chain uses TRBV6-2 or TRBV6-3 with TRBJ1-2; D not resolved. Trimming stripped 0 bases from V and 3 bases from J, with 8 bases between. This CDR3 is built from 14 residues. The germline gives CDR1 MNHEY, CDR2 SVGEGT. CDR3 nucleotide sequence: TGTGCCAGCAGTTACTCGACGTTCTACTATGGCTACACCTTC. Its translation: CASSYSTFYYGYTF.

This clone was observed once. The chain employs TRBV10-2 and TRBJ1-4, with D unclear. The CDR3 is made up of 14 amino acids. From germline, CDR1 is WSHSY and CDR2 SAAADI. Trimming took off 0 bases at V and 8 bases at J, with 10 bases between the two ends. CDR3 region: CASSESGLQEKLFF. The DNA for the CDR3 is TGCGCCAGCAGTGAGTCGGGCTTACAGGAAAAACTGTTTTTT.

The gene calls are TRBV7-8 and TRBJ2-1; D possibly corresponds to TRBD2 (6 bases). CDR1 SGHVS and CDR2 FQNEAQ come from the germline V gene. Between the trimmed V and J ends, which lost 0 bases and 6 bases, there was a span of 12 bases. This CDR3 contains 15 residues. The CDR3: CASSLAGLSINEQFF. The DNA of the CDR3 is TGTGCCAGCAGCTTAGCGGGACTCTCTATCAATGAGCAGTTCTTC.

The genes are TRBV27 and TRBJ2-5, with D perhaps TRBD2 (5 bases). The V end was cut by 2 bases, the J end by 5 bases, with 15 bases between. There are 15 residues in the CDR3. Germline CDR1 reads MNHEY; CDR2 reads SMNVEV (reference sequence). CDR3 coding DNA: TGTGCCAGCAGTTTACTCGGCGGGTTCTTGGAGACCCAGTACTTC. It is translated as CASSLLGGFLETQYF.

CDR3 bases: TGTGCCACGATCCCGGGAGGGACTGGAAACACCATATATTTT. Translating it yields CATIPGGTGNTIYF. The V and J genes are TRBV6-5 and TRBJ1-3, with D unresolved. Germline CDR1 and CDR2: MNHEY and SVGAGI. The CDR3 covers 14 residues. The V end lost 10 bases, the J end lost 2 bases, and 15 bases lay between the germline ends.

This clone occurred a few times. The chain employs TRBV28 and TRBJ1-2; TRBD1 might be the D (5 bases). Trimming left V 5 bases short and J 5 bases short, with 21 bases between. Germline-derived CDR1 and CDR2 are MDHEN and SYDVKM. The CDR3 runs 16 residues. CDR3 nucleotides: TGTGCCAGCAGTCCGTTGGCCGGGACTCTAATTTATGGCTACACCTTC. Its translation is CASSPLAGTLIYGYTF.

This sequence joins TRBV27 and TRBJ1-2; possibly TRBD1 for D (5 bases). Germline V gives CDR1 MNHEY, CDR2 SMNVEV (reference sequence). The V and J ends lost 8 bases and 8 bases respectively, with 18 bases between them. The CDR3 extends over 13 amino acids. This chain's CDR3 is CASSFGGGGGYTF. DNA for the CDR3: TGTGCCAGCTCCTTTGGGGGGGGAGGAGGCTACACCTTC.

V usage is TRBV4-3 and J usage is TRBJ2-7; 9 nucleotides align to TRBD1. Germline V gives CDR1 LGHNA, CDR2 YSLEER. V dropped 1 base and J dropped 3; count of bases not matched to a gene: 4. The CDR3 length is 15 residues. CDR3 sequence reads: CASSQGGQGIYEQYF. In DNA, the CDR3 is TGCGCCAGCAGCCAAGGGGGACAGGGCATCTACGAGCAGTACTTC.

V is TRBV28 and J is TRBJ2-3; 9 bases agree with TRBD2. The J segment lost 6 bases and the V segment lost 2 bases, leaving 12 bases of the junction unmatched. Germline V CDR1 and CDR2: MDHEN, SYDVKM. This CDR3 comprises 17 residues. The CDR3 coding sequence is TGTGCCAGCAGTTTAACGCGGGAGGGCCTTTCCACCGATACGCAGTATTTT. It yields the protein CASSLTREGLSTDTQYF. Combining the CDR3 with reference TRBV28 and TRBJ2-3 gives the whole variable domain DVKVTQSSRYLVKRTGEKVFLECVQDMDHENMFWYRQDPGLGLRLIYFSYDVKMKEKGDIPEGYSVSREKKERFSLILESASTNQTSMYLCASSLTREGLSTDTQYFGPGTRLTVL.

The chain joins TRBV19 to TRBJ1-1, with 8 bases matching TRBD1. CDR1 is LNHDA and CDR2 is SQIVND in the germline V gene (reference sequence). J gave up 6 bases and V 4 bases, and 7 bases lay outside the gene matches. This CDR3 is 14 amino acids long. CDR3 amino acids: CASSKGDRTPEAFF. CDR3 DNA: TGTGCCAGTAGTAAGGGGGACAGGACCCCTGAAGCTTTCTTT.

The chain carries TRBV11-3 and TRBJ2-5, with TRBD2 matching 14 bases. Unmatched junction bases numbered 15, after V lost 5 bases and J lost 4 bases. CDR1 is SGHNT and CDR2 is YENEEA in the germline V gene. There are 19 residues in the CDR3. The CDR3 reads CASSLGLAGGTYRVETQYF. CDR3 sequence (DNA): TGTGCCAGCAGCCTTGGACTAGCGGGAGGTACCTACAGAGTAGAGACCCAGTACTTC.

The V gene is TRBV27, the J gene TRBJ1-3; perhaps TRBD1 as D (5 bases). The CDR3 runs 16 residues. Looked up from germline, CDR1 is MNHEY and CDR2 is SMNVEV (reference sequence). V was cut by 5 bases and J by 2 bases, with 16 bases left in between. CDR3 nucleotides: TGTGCCAGCAGTCAGGAGTCAGGGATCACTGGAAACACCATATATTTT. Its protein is CASSQESGITGNTIYF.

The rearrangement uses TRBV13 and TRBJ2-1; 9 bases are a match to TRBD2. V gave up 1 base and J gave up 7 bases; unmatched junction bases: 5. The CDR3 length is 15 residues. CDR1 and CDR2 from the germline V gene are PRHDT and FYEKMQ (reference sequence). The CDR3 nucleotides are TGTGCCAGCAGCTTAGTTAGCGGGAGTGTGAATGAGCAGTTCTTC. Amino acids: CASSLVSGSVNEQFF.

The chain has TRBV18 and TRBJ1-1; TRBD1 matches 8 bases. This CDR3 comprises 13 residues. Losses at the gene ends were 3 bases for V and 5 bases for J; bases not matched to a gene: 2. Germline V gene data show CDR1 as KGHSH and CDR2 as LQKENI. For the CDR3, the DNA is TGTGCCAGCTCACCGCAGGGGGCAACTGAAGCTTTCTTT. Translating gives CASSPQGATEAFF. The full variable domain, with the rest looked up from reference TRBV18 and TRBJ1-1, is NAGVMQNPRHLVRRRGQEARLRCSPMKGHSHVYWYRQLPEEGLKFMVYLQKENIIDESGMPKERFSAEFPKEGPSILRIQQVVRGDSAAYFCASSPQGATEAFFGQGTRLTVV.

This sequence joins TRBV27 and TRBJ2-7, with 11 bases aligning to TRBD1. The CDR3 sequence is 13 residues long. J lost 7 bases, V lost 5 bases, and 4 bases had no gene match. Germline V lookup: CDR1 MNHEY, CDR2 SMNVEV (reference sequence). In DNA, the CDR3 is TGTGCCAGCAGTGGACAGGGGGCGCTAGAGCAGTACTTC. Translation: CASSGQGALEQYF.

V is TRBV7-9 and J is TRBJ2-3, with 7 bases lining up with TRBD1. Per the germline V gene, CDR1 is SEHNR and CDR2 is FQNEAQ (reference sequence). The CDR3 totals 12 residues. V dropped 5 bases and J dropped 12; count of bases not matched to a gene: 8. CDR3 sequence reads: CASSPRQGDQYF. DNA of the CDR3: TGTGCCAGCAGCCCCCGGCAGGGGGACCAGTATTTT.